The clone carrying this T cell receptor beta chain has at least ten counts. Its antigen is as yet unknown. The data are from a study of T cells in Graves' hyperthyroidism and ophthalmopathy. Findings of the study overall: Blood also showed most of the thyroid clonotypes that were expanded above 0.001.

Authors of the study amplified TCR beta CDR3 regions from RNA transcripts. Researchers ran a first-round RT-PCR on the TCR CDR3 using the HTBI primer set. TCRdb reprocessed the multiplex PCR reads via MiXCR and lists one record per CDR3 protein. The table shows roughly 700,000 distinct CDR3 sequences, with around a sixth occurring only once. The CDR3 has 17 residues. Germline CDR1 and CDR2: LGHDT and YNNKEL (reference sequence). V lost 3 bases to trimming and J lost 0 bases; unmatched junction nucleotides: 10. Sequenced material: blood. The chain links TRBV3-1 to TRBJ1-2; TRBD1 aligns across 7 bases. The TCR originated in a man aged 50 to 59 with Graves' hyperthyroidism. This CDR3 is CASSQYGTDRANYGYTF. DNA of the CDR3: TGTGCCAGCAGCCAGTATGGGACAGACCGAGCTAACTATGGCTACACCTTC.